Listed below are T cell receptor beta chains from one sample, sequenced in a study of blood T cell repertoires in COVID-19. TCRdb keeps only in-frame clones here, not all; method: immunoSEQ multiplex PCR. The data hold under 45,000 clones, with about 79% observed a single time. The sample was peripheral blood. The source of these receptors is a human donor with acute or convalescent COVID-19. The donor label of this sample is uncertain. The CDR3 runs from the conserved cysteine through the conserved F or W. Fields, in order: clone size, V gene, D gene, J gene, CDR3 DNA, CDR3 protein. D genes are given only for firm matches. Size is omitted from some rows. Given values are once, few, many or a class for expanded clones.

abundance: .; v_gene: TRBV18; d_gene: .; j_gene: TRBJ1-2; CDR3nt: TGTGCCAGCTCACCGGGGGCGGGAGCTAACTATGGCTACACCTTC; CDR3aa: CASSPGAGANYGYTF
abundance: .; v_gene: TRBV7-6; d_gene: .; j_gene: TRBJ1-4; CDR3nt: .; CDR3aa: CASSLEFGRGTFGAYNEKLFF
abundance: .; v_gene: TRBV4-1; d_gene: TRBD2; j_gene: TRBJ2-1; CDR3nt: TGCGCCAGCAGCCGACTAGCGGGATCCTACAATGAGCAGTTCTTC; CDR3aa: CASSRLAGSYNEQFF
abundance: .; v_gene: TRBV28; d_gene: .; j_gene: TRBJ1-5; CDR3nt: TGTGCCAGCAGTTTATCGGGGTATCAGCCCCAGCATTTT; CDR3aa: CASSLSGYQPQHF
abundance: .; v_gene: TRBV4-1; d_gene: TRBD2; j_gene: TRBJ2-6; CDR3nt: TGCGCCAGCAGCCAAGAGTGGGCGGGGGGCCTTTTCTCTGGGGCCAACGTCCTGACTTTC; CDR3aa: CASSQEWAGGLFSGANVLTF
abundance: .; v_gene: TRBV6-1; d_gene: TRBD2; j_gene: TRBJ2-1; CDR3nt: TGTGCCAGCAGTGAACGGCTAGCGGGAGCCTACAATGAGCAGTTCTTC; CDR3aa: CASSERLAGAYNEQFF
abundance: .; v_gene: TRBV13; d_gene: TRBD2; j_gene: TRBJ2-7; CDR3nt: TGTGCCAGCCGCGGCCCCGGGAGGGGAGAGGACGAGCAGTACTTC; CDR3aa: CASRGPGRGEDEQYF
abundance: once; v_gene: TRBV15; d_gene: TRBD2; j_gene: TRBJ2-7; CDR3nt: TGTGCCACGTCCCTTGGGGGGGGAGGTGACTACGAGCAGTACTTC; CDR3aa: CATSLGGGGDYEQYF
abundance: .; v_gene: TRBV5-1; d_gene: .; j_gene: TRBJ2-7; CDR3nt: TGCGCCAGCAGCTTGGGACAGCCGATCTACGAGCAGTACTTC; CDR3aa: CASSLGQPIYEQYF
abundance: .; v_gene: TRBV6-5; d_gene: TRBD2; j_gene: TRBJ2-3; CDR3nt: TGTGCCAGCAGCCTAGCGGGGGCCACAGATACGCAGTATTTT; CDR3aa: CASSLAGATDTQYF
abundance: .; v_gene: TRBV4-3; d_gene: TRBD1; j_gene: TRBJ2-2; CDR3nt: TGCGCCAGCAGCCAAGAGTTGCCACTCAAGGGGGCGCGGACCGGGGAGCTGTTTTTT; CDR3aa: CASSQELPLKGARTGELFF
abundance: .; v_gene: TRBV7-6; d_gene: .; j_gene: TRBJ2-7; CDR3nt: TGTGCCAGCAGCTTGGACTACAGGGGCAACGAGCAGTACTTC; CDR3aa: CASSLDYRGNEQYF
abundance: .; v_gene: TRBV6-1; d_gene: .; j_gene: TRBJ1-1; CDR3nt: TGTGCCAGCAGTGAAAGAACAGTCTGGAACACTGAAGCTTTCTTT; CDR3aa: CASSERTVWNTEAFF
abundance: .; v_gene: TRBV6-6; d_gene: .; j_gene: TRBJ1-2; CDR3nt: TGTGCCAGCAGTTACCAGGGAAACGGTCACTATGGCTACACCTTC; CDR3aa: CASSYQGNGHYGYTF
abundance: .; v_gene: TRBV9; d_gene: TRBD1; j_gene: TRBJ2-1; CDR3nt: TGTGCCAGCAGCGTAGTAGAACAGGGGATTTACAATGAGCAGTTCTTC; CDR3aa: CASSVVEQGIYNEQFF
abundance: .; v_gene: TRBV5-1; d_gene: TRBD2; j_gene: TRBJ2-1; CDR3nt: TGCGCCAGCAGCTTGGGGACTAGCGGGAGGGCAGGTGAGCAGTTCTTC; CDR3aa: CASSLGTSGRAGEQFF
abundance: .; v_gene: TRBV27; d_gene: .; j_gene: TRBJ1-1; CDR3nt: TGTGCCAGCAGTTTAACGCAGGGTTTCTCTGAAGCTTTCTTT; CDR3aa: CASSLTQGFSEAFF
abundance: .; v_gene: TRBV7-2; d_gene: .; j_gene: TRBJ2-7; CDR3nt: TGTGCCAGCAGCTTAAGTCAGGGGTACGAGCAGTACTTC; CDR3aa: CASSLSQGYEQYF
abundance: .; v_gene: TRBV6-2/TRBV6-3; d_gene: TRBD2; j_gene: TRBJ2-1; CDR3nt: TGTGCCAGCAGTTACGAGGTACTAGCGGGAGGTGGGAATGAGCAGTTCTTC; CDR3aa: CASSYEVLAGGGNEQFF
abundance: .; v_gene: TRBV9; d_gene: .; j_gene: TRBJ1-1; CDR3nt: TGTGCCAGCAGCGTCGCCGAGTCCCGGGCCGGGGAGCCGGAAGCTTTCTTT; CDR3aa: CASSVAESRAGEPEAFF
abundance: .; v_gene: TRBV6-5; d_gene: TRBD2; j_gene: TRBJ2-3; CDR3nt: TGTGCCAGCAGTTACTCGAACGGGGGGAGCACAGATACGCAGTATTTT; CDR3aa: CASSYSNGGSTDTQYF
abundance: .; v_gene: TRBV12-5; d_gene: .; j_gene: TRBJ1-1; CDR3nt: TGTGCTAGTGCCCTAAACACTGAAGCTTTCTTT; CDR3aa: CASALNTEAFF